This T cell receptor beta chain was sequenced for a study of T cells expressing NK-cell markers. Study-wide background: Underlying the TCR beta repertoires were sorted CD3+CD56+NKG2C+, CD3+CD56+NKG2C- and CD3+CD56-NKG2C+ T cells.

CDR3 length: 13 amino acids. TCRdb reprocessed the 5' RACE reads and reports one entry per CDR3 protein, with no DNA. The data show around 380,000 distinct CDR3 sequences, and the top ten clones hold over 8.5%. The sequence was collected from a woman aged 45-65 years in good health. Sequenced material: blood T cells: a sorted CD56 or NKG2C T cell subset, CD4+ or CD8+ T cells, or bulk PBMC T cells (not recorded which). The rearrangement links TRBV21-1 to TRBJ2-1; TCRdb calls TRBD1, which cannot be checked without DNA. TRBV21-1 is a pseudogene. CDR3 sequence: CASSKVWRTGEFF.